The T cell receptor beta chain described here comes from a study of spatial heterogeneity in lung cancer. Study information: In raw reads, more than 9.5 appearances on average were recorded for each unique TCR and UMI combination.

Study conclusions and caveats: Circulating ubiquitous expanded tumor TCRs were observed more frequently at resection than at follow-up.

From the 5' RACE reads, TCRdb called clonotypes with MiXCR, one entry per CDR3 protein. The repertoire has more than 6,500 distinct CDR3 sequences, approximately 8.6% of them found once; the top ten carry more than 40%. Specified time point: sample taken at primary tumor resection. Untreated early-stage non-small cell lung cancer patients, fewer than 85 in total, were the donors. Whole RNA obtained from tumor, nontumor lung or frozen PBMC underwent sequencing without sorting. Trimming cost V 1 base and J 2 bases; bases outside gene matches: 4. CDR1 SGHAT and CDR2 FQDESV come from the germline V gene (reference sequence). The CDR3 runs 16 residues. At least ten counts were recorded for this clonotype. The target antigen is unknown.

The chain has TRBV11-1 and TRBJ2-5; 10 bases align to TRBD2. The sequenced sample was PBMCs, obtained at surgery. The TCR sequence derives from a male donor with early-stage non-small cell lung cancer. CDR3 nucleotides: TGTGCCAGCAGCTTAGGAGGACTAGCGGTACAAGAGACCCAGTACTTC. It codes for CASSLGGLAVQETQYF.